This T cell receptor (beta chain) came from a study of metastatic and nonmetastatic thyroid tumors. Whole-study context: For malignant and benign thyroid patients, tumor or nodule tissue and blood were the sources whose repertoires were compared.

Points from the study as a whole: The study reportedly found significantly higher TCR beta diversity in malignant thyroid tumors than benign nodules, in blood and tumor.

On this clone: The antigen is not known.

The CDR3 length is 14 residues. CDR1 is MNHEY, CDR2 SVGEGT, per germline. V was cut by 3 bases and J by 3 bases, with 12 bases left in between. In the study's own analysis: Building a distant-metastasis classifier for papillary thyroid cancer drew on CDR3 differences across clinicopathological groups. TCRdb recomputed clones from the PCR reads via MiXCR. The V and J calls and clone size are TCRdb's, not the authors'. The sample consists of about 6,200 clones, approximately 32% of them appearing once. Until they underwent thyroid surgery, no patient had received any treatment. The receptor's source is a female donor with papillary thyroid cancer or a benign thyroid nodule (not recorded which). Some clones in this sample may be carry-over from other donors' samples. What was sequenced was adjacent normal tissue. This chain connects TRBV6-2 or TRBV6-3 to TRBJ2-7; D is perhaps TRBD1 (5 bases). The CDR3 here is CASSYGVGVYEQYF. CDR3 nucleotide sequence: TGTGCCAGCAGTTATGGGGTAGGGGTCTACGAGCAGTACTTC.